This T cell receptor (beta chain) emerged from a study of blood T cell repertoires in COVID-19. Looking at the study overall: Collection of acute and convalescent COVID-19 samples took place in the United States, Italy and Spain. T cells, B-cell-depleted T cells, or PBMCs provided the cDNA or gDNA that served as material.

The data were produced by immunoSEQ multiplex PCR, yet TCRdb's version contains in-frame clones alone and is incomplete. Here the sample spans approximately 30,000 clones, roughly 90% being singletons. The CDR3 length is 15 residues. V dropped 4 bases and J dropped 2; count of bases not matched to a gene: 6. Germline values: CDR1 SGHRS, CDR2 YFSETQ. Sample: peripheral blood. The source is a human donor in a cohort sampled during active COVID-19. V gene TRBV5-1 combines with J gene TRBJ2-7, with 10 bases aligning to TRBD1. This chain's CDR3 is CASSPGTGDPYEQYF. The CDR3 bases are TGCGCCAGCAGCCCCGGGACAGGGGACCCCTACGAGCAGTACTTC.